These 6 T cell receptor beta chains originate from one sample sequenced in a study of cytomegalovirus exposure and HLA in healthy donors (dated by TCRdb to about 2017). Receptor amplification or capture employed the immunoSEQ multiplex PCR assay. For the multiplex PCR, a mixture combining 60 forward primers for TCR Vbeta segments and 13 reverse primers for TCR Jbeta segments was used. In TCRdb, the immuneACCESS table is reduced to in-frame sequences with V and J assigned. These tables do not hold every clone; where another copy was compared, an unresolved V gene accounts for under half, and the others remain unexplained. In this sample the table shows around 150,000 clones, 70% to 80% of which occur a single time. The top ten constitute around 2% of the sample. The sample consisted of PBMCs. These receptors were taken from a man aged 25 to 40 in good health and CMV-seronegative.

The chain combines TRBV30 with TRBJ2-3; TRBD2 matches at 7 bases. With V trimmed by 8 bases and J by 4 bases, 3 bases remained unmatched. The CDR3 extends over 11 amino acids. CDR1 GTSNPN and CDR2 SVGIG come from the germline V gene (reference sequence). CDR3 loop: CAGGEADTQYF. CDR3 bases: TGTGCCGGGGGGGAAGCAGATACGCAGTATTTT.

J is TRBJ1-6 and V is TRBV5-1; D is unclear. V dropped 0 bases and J dropped 5 bases, with 6 bases sitting between them. Germline V lookup: CDR1 SGHRS, CDR2 YFSETQ. The CDR3 length is 14 residues. The CDR3 DNA reads as TGCGCCAGCAGCTTGGGAGGGAATAATTCACCCCTCCACTTT. This gives the protein CASSLGGNNSPLHF. The variable domain in full, with the rest retrieved from reference TRBV5-1 and TRBJ1-6, is KAGVTQTPRYLIKTRGQQVTLSCSPISGHRSVSWYQQTPGQGLQFLFEYFSETQRNKGNFPGRFSGRQFSNSRSEMNVSTLELGDSALYLCASSLGGNNSPLHFGNGTRLTVT.

J is TRBJ2-5 and V is TRBV6-5; TRBD2 agrees at 7 bases. Germline-derived CDR1 and CDR2 are MNHEY and SVGAGI. This CDR3 spans 14 amino acids. The V and J ends lost 5 bases and 2 bases, in that order; junction bases with no gene match: 5. The CDR3 DNA reads TGTGCCAGCAGTCCCGGGGGGTCTCAAGAGACCCAGTACTTC. Its protein is CASSPGGSQETQYF.

The genes are TRBV4-1 and TRBJ2-5, with a weak D call TRBD2 (7 bases). The CDR3 extends over 14 amino acids. V lost 3 bases to trimming and J lost 5 bases, with 13 bases between them. The V gene's germline CDR1 is MGHRA and CDR2 YSYEKL. The CDR3 DNA reads as TGCGCCAGCAGCCATACAGGGAGGGCGGAGACCCAGTACTTC. This translates into CASSHTGRAETQYF.

This clone was counted between two and nine times. The chain employs TRBV6-6 and TRBJ2-2; D might be TRBD1 (6 bases). Germline values: CDR1 MNHNY, CDR2 SVGAGI (reference sequence). Between the trimmed V and J ends, which lost 5 bases and 4 bases, there was a span of 17 bases. This CDR3 is 16 amino acids long. This CDR3 reads CASSRYPGQLTGELFF. As DNA, the CDR3 is TGTGCCAGCAGTCGATATCCGGGACAACTCACCGGGGAGCTGTTTTTT.

The CDR3 DNA reads as TGTGCCAGCAGCTTAGCAAGGGGGCGTGAGCAGTTCTTC. Amino acid sequence: CASSLARGREQFF. The chain has TRBV7-9 and TRBJ2-1; 7 bases fit TRBD1. This CDR3 comprises 13 residues. Trimming took 0 bases from V and 9 from J; bases not matched to a gene: 2. Per the germline V gene, CDR1 is SEHNR and CDR2 is FQNEAQ (reference sequence).